These 26 T cell receptor beta chains came from one sample sequenced in a study of blood T cells in healthy people across ages. It was with a sample-barcoded 5' primer and a J-beta primer mix that a second PCR of roughly 6 to 11 cycles was run. TCRdb reanalysed the 5' RACE reads using MiXCR and keeps one entry per CDR3 protein. Of hundreds of thousands of distinct CDR3 sequences in the sample, about 24% are singletons; the top ten hold roughly 22%. Material for sequencing was blood. These receptors all come from a man between 65 and 79 years old in good health.

The sample holds many counts of this clonotype. The V and J genes are TRBV5-1 and TRBJ1-2; 7 nucleotides align to TRBD1. V trimming: 0 bases; J trimming: 1 base; junction bases outside the gene matches: 3. This CDR3 has 15 amino acids. Looked up from germline, CDR1 is SGHRS and CDR2 is YFSETQ. The CDR3 loop reads CASSLVTGNNYGYTF. CDR3 DNA: TGCGCCAGCAGCTTGGTGACAGGGAATAACTATGGCTACACCTTC.

This clonotype was detected a few times. The rearrangement links TRBV12-3 or TRBV12-4 to TRBJ1-2; a possible D gene is TRBD1 (6 bases). Trimming cost V 7 bases and J 6 bases, with 18 bases left between them. This CDR3 has 14 residues. CDR3 in amino acids: CASIPGAGANGYTF. The CDR3 DNA sequence: TGTGCCAGCATCCCTGGGGCAGGGGCGAATGGCTACACCTTC.

This clonotype appeared a few times. V usage is TRBV20-1 and J usage is TRBJ2-2, with D maybe TRBD2 (5 bases). This CDR3 spans 12 amino acids. V was trimmed by 4 bases and J by 6 bases, leaving 9 bases between them. The germline V gene has CDR1 DFQATT and CDR2 SNEGSKA (reference sequence). CDR3 in DNA: TGCAGTGCTATTACTAGTTCCGGGGAGCTGTTTTTT. As protein: CSAITSSGELFF.

This clonotype occurred many times. The V gene is TRBV27, the J gene TRBJ1-2; D call uncertain. In germline, CDR1 is MNHEY, CDR2 SMNVEV (reference sequence). Trimming removed 6 bases from V and 0 bases from J, with 14 bases in between. The CDR3 consists of 15 residues. The CDR3 sequence: CASRPLPAANYGYTF. CDR3 sequence (DNA): TGTGCCAGCAGGCCTCTCCCAGCGGCTAACTATGGCTACACCTTC.

The CDR3, as DNA: TGCGCCAGCAGCCAACAGGGGGTTGAGCTGTTTTTT. Its protein is CASSQQGVELFF. The chain employs TRBV5-1 and TRBJ2-2; 8 bases map to TRBD1. From germline, CDR1 is SGHRS and CDR2 YFSETQ. The J segment lost 11 bases and the V segment lost 4 bases, leaving 4 bases of the junction unmatched. The CDR3 is 12 amino acids. Variable domain in full (rest from reference TRBV5-1 and TRBJ2-2): KAGVTQTPRYLIKTRGQQVTLSCSPISGHRSVSWYQQTPGQGLQFLFEYFSETQRNKGNFPGRFSGRQFSNSRSEMNVSTLELGDSALYLCASSQQGVELFFGEGSRLTVL.

The J gene is TRBJ1-1, the V gene TRBV3-1; unclear D gene. From germline, CDR1 is LGHDT and CDR2 YNNKEL (reference sequence). This CDR3 region has 15 residues. V lost 4 bases and J lost 1, with 13 bases in between. The CDR3 region is CASSPQWKANTEAFF. CDR3 in DNA: TGTGCCAGCAGCCCCCAGTGGAAAGCGAACACTGAAGCTTTCTTT.

The J gene is TRBJ2-3, the V gene TRBV5-1; D not resolved. CDR1 is SGHRS, CDR2 YFSETQ, per germline. The CDR3 runs to 13 residues. Between the trimmed V and J ends, which lost 0 bases and 5 bases, there was a span of 7 bases. The CDR3: CASSLAMVDTQYF. The CDR3 region has the DNA TGCGCCAGCAGCTTGGCCATGGTAGATACGCAGTATTTT. The whole variable domain, remainder taken from reference TRBV5-1 and TRBJ2-3, is KAGVTQTPRYLIKTRGQQVTLSCSPISGHRSVSWYQQTPGQGLQFLFEYFSETQRNKGNFPGRFSGRQFSNSRSEMNVSTLELGDSALYLCASSLAMVDTQYFGPGTRLTVL.

The chain employs TRBV7-9 and TRBJ2-4; the D is unclear. There are 19 residues in the CDR3. Trimming pared 5 bases from V and 0 bases from J, leaving 23 bases between. In germline, CDR1 is SEHNR, CDR2 FQNEAQ (reference sequence). In nucleotides, the CDR3 is TGTGCCAGCAGCCTAGTCGTCACGCGACACATACTAGCCAAAAACATTCAGTACTTC. This translates into CASSLVVTRHILAKNIQYF.

As concerns this clonotype: A junction end diverges from the germline sequence, so it may reflect a read error. This chain connects TRBV7-8 to TRBJ2-7; 10 positions agree with TRBD1. This CDR3 is 12 amino acids long. Germline V gives CDR1 SGHVS, CDR2 FQNEAQ. In DNA form, the CDR3 reads TGTGCCAGCAGCTCCCGGACAGGGGGTATGTTCTTC. Translating it yields CASSSRTGGMFF.

The genes are TRBV4-1 and TRBJ2-1, with D unresolved. The CDR3 covers 16 residues. The V gene's germline CDR1 is MGHRA and CDR2 YSYEKL. Trimming took 1 base from V and 2 from J, leaving 12 bases between them. CDR3 coding DNA: TGCGCCAGCAGCCAAGTGACCCTATCCCCCTACAATGAGCAGTTCTTC. Protein product: CASSQVTLSPYNEQFF.

This clonotype was recorded a few times. The chain has TRBV3-1 and TRBJ1-2, with a possible D match to TRBD1 (6 bases). The CDR3 contains 14 residues. Trimming shortened V by 3 bases and J by 5 bases, and 13 bases separated the two germline ends. Germline lookup yields CDR1 LGHDT and CDR2 YNNKEL (reference sequence). The CDR3 DNA follows: TGTGCCAGCAGCCAGGGGGCCGGTCTGTATGGCTACACCTTC. The encoded protein is CASSQGAGLYGYTF. The variable domain in full, completed from reference TRBV3-1 and TRBJ1-2, reads DTAVSQTPKYLVTQMGNDKSIKCEQNLGHDTMYWYKQDSKKFLKIMFSYNNKELIINETVPNRFSPKSPDKAHLNLHINSLELGDSAVYFCASSQGAGLYGYTFGSGTRLTVV.

This clonotype was detected a few times. The chain is built from TRBV11-2 and TRBJ2-2, with D perhaps TRBD2 (6 bases). V was pared by 5 bases and J by 1 base, with 14 bases between. This CDR3 is built from 16 residues. The V gene's germline CDR1 is SGHAT and CDR2 FQNNGV. The CDR3 DNA reads TGTGCCAGCAGCCCTCGTGGCGGGGAGAACACCGGGGAGCTGTTTTTT. It translates to CASSPRGGENTGELFF.

The sample holds many counts of this clonotype. This chain joins TRBV4-2 and TRBJ2-7; 7 bases are shared with TRBD2. V was clipped by 4 bases and J by 5 bases; unmatched bases: 5. CDR3 length equals 13 residues. CDR1 is LGHNA and CDR2 is YNFKEQ in the germline V gene. DNA of the CDR3: TGTGCCAGCAGCCGGGAGGGAAGGGACGAGCAGTACTTC. Its protein product is CASSREGRDEQYF.

This clonotype was seen a few times. V gene TRBV20-1 combines with J gene TRBJ1-1; weak D call: TRBD1 (5 bases). This CDR3 is built from 13 residues. CDR1 and CDR2 from the germline V gene are DFQATT and SNEGSKA (reference sequence). V was clipped by 1 base and J by 4 bases, with 10 bases between them. CDR3 nucleotide sequence: TGCAGTGCTAGAGGAAGGCAGGGCACTGAAGCTTTCTTT. Translated, it gives CSARGRQGTEAFF.

The chain combines TRBV3-1 with TRBJ1-6, with D maybe TRBD1 (6 bases). The germline CDR1 and CDR2 sequences are LGHDT and YNNKEL (reference sequence). CDR3 length equals 15 residues. V was cut by 4 bases and J by 14 bases, with 21 bases left in between. DNA of the CDR3: TGTGCCAGCAGCCCAGAGGGGGGACTAAGAGGAACCCTCCACTTT. It encodes CASSPEGGLRGTLHF. Combining the CDR3 with reference TRBV3-1 and TRBJ1-6 gives the whole variable domain DTAVSQTPKYLVTQMGNDKSIKCEQNLGHDTMYWYKQDSKKFLKIMFSYNNKELIINETVPNRFSPKSPDKAHLNLHINSLELGDSAVYFCASSPEGGLRGTLHFGNGTRLTVT.

In its sample, this clonotype was seen a few times. V is TRBV15 and J is TRBJ1-4, with D unresolved. V was pared by 0 bases and J by 3 bases, with 11 bases between. The CDR3 covers 16 residues. The germline gives CDR1 LNHNV, CDR2 YYDKDF (reference sequence). The CDR3 region is CATSRDDGTANEKLFF. CDR3 nucleotides: TGTGCCACCAGCAGAGATGATGGTACAGCTAATGAAAAACTGTTTTTT.

With regard to this clonotype: Germline and junction disagree at one end, which may indicate a read error. J is TRBJ2-1 and V is TRBV4-2; D uncertain. Germline V gene sequence: CDR1 LGHNA, CDR2 YNFKEQ. The CDR3 length is 16 residues. DNA for the CDR3: TGTGCCAGCAGACAAGATCAGGCTGGTGTGTATAATGAGCAGTTCTTC. This encodes CASRQDQAGVYNEQFF.

This clonotype showed up just a few times. This CDR3 reads CASSLAWGRQPQHF. CDR3 bases: TGTGCCAGCAGCTTGGCTTGGGGACGTCAGCCCCAGCATTTT. The chain joins TRBV12-3 or TRBV12-4 to TRBJ1-5, with D tentatively TRBD1 (5 bases). The CDR3 loop spans 14 amino acids. Trimming stripped 6 bases from V and 6 bases from J, with 15 bases between.

This clonotype occurred a few times. The chain joins TRBV18 to TRBJ2-5; D not resolved. The closer fit of TRBJ2-7 to the DNA end suggests the J call may be wrong. The germline CDR1 and CDR2 sequences are KGHSH and LQKENI. The CDR3 covers 13 residues. The CDR3 nucleotides read TGTGCCAGCTCACCTATCGGAGCCTACGAGCAGTACTTC. Amino acids: CASSPIGAYEQYF.

The chain has TRBV12-3 or TRBV12-4 and TRBJ2-5; maybe TRBD1 (7 bases). The J call may be faulty, since TRBJ2-7 better matches the DNA end. The CDR3 extends over 16 amino acids. Here the CDR3 DNA reads TGTGCCAGCAGTTTAGCGCAGGGGGGTTACACCTACGAGCAGTACTTC. It is translated as CASSLAQGGYTYEQYF.

V usage is TRBV5-1 and J usage is TRBJ1-2; 8 nucleotides agree with TRBD1. Germline CDR1 SGHRS, CDR2 YFSETQ. J was trimmed by 6 bases and V by 4 bases; bases with no gene match: 14. CDR3 length: 16 residues. The CDR3 is CASSNVGTGQVNGYTF. CDR3 bases: TGCGCCAGCAGCAACGTGGGGACGGGACAGGTGAATGGCTACACCTTC.

This clonotype was observed a few times. This rearrangement joins TRBV19 to TRBJ2-5, with 10 bases aligning to TRBD2. Germline CDR1 reads LNHDA; CDR2 reads SQIVND (reference sequence). This CDR3 has 16 residues. The V gene end was trimmed by 3 bases and the J gene end by 2 bases; junction bases not matched to a gene: 6. The CDR3 reads CASSIPSGGLQETQYF. The CDR3 nucleotides read TGTGCCAGTAGTATCCCTAGCGGGGGATTACAAGAGACCCAGTACTTC.

The chain is built from TRBV25-1 and TRBJ1-5; a possible D gene is TRBD1 (6 bases). Germline V gives CDR1 MGHDK, CDR2 SYGVNS. The CDR3 length is 16 residues. The V end was cut by 8 bases, the J end by 2 bases, with 19 bases between. Here the CDR3 reads CASLKKQGPGNQPQHF. CDR3 DNA sequence: TGTGCCAGCCTAAAGAAACAGGGTCCAGGCAATCAGCCCCAGCATTTT. Looking up the rest from reference TRBV25-1 and TRBJ1-5 gives the full variable domain: EADIYQTPRYLVIGTGKKITLECSQTMGHDKMYWYQQDPGMELHLIHYSYGVNSTEKGDLSSESTVSRIRTEHFPLTLESARPSHTSQYLCASLKKQGPGNQPQHFGDGTRLSIL.

Here the CDR3 DNA reads TGTGCCAGCGGGCCGGGCCGTGAGACCCAGTACTTC. Translated, it gives CASGPGRETQYF. The chain carries TRBV12-3 or TRBV12-4 and TRBJ2-5; D uncertain. V lost 8 bases and J lost 5, with 12 bases in between. This CDR3 has 12 residues.

This clonotype has just a few counts. This sequence joins TRBV5-1 and TRBJ2-1, with 7 bases aligning to TRBD2. The J call may be incorrect, as the DNA end agrees better with TRBJ2-7. The CDR3 consists of 15 residues. Germline V lookup: CDR1 SGHRS, CDR2 YFSETQ. CDR3: CASSPAGTSAFEQYF. In DNA, the CDR3 is TGCGCCAGCAGCCCCGCAGGTACTAGCGCCTTCGAGCAGTACTTC.

This clonotype was observed a few times. The chain recombines TRBV18 with TRBJ2-1; D unresolved. The CDR3 loop spans 13 amino acids. Germline CDR1 reads KGHSH; CDR2 reads LQKENI. Trimming removed 5 bases at V and 5 bases at J, with 10 bases between. This CDR3 reads CASSSTQNNEQFF. The CDR3 DNA follows: TGTGCCAGCTCATCCACACAGAACAATGAGCAGTTCTTC.